These T cell receptor beta chains were read from a single sample in a study of blood T cell repertoires in COVID-19. Assay: immunoSEQ multiplex PCR; the TCRdb copy retains only in-frame clones and omits some. The sample carries roughly 260,000 clones, roughly 84% recorded once. Material for sequencing was peripheral blood. Receptors were obtained from a woman aged 40 to 50 who had recovered from COVID-19. The CDR3 runs from the conserved cysteine through the conserved F or W. The order of the fields is V gene, J gene, CDR3 protein.

v_call: TRBV19
j_call: TRBJ2-6
cdr3_aa: CASTDSRSGANVLTF

v_call: TRBV7-2
j_call: TRBJ2-7
cdr3_aa: CASSLVFEDEQYF

v_call: TRBV9
j_call: TRBJ1-4
cdr3_aa: CASSGDSNEKLFF

v_call: TRBV6-5
j_call: TRBJ1-5
cdr3_aa: CASTRGLQPQHF

v_call: TRBV6-5
j_call: TRBJ1-5
cdr3_aa: CASSYDWRGNQPQHF

v_call: TRBV7-8
j_call: TRBJ2-4
cdr3_aa: CASSTWTSGEFQYF

v_call: TRBV6-5
j_call: TRBJ2-7
cdr3_aa: CASSSGQLPSYEQYF

v_call: TRBV6-6
j_call: TRBJ1-1
cdr3_aa: CASIPTENTEAFF

v_call: TRBV10-3
j_call: TRBJ2-1
cdr3_aa: CATAGQSNEQFF

v_call: TRBV21-1
j_call: TRBJ1-2
cdr3_aa: CASSQKREGYGYTF

v_call: TRBV30
j_call: TRBJ2-7
cdr3_aa: CAWSSGTGAYEQYF

v_call: TRBV11-3
j_call: TRBJ2-6
cdr3_aa: CASSLAWTGSGANVLTF

v_call: TRBV7-8
j_call: TRBJ1-2
cdr3_aa: CASSSNQPRLALPPHGYTF

v_call: TRBV10-1
j_call: TRBJ1-1
cdr3_aa: CASSEWPLNTEAFF

v_call: TRBV20-1
j_call: TRBJ2-3
cdr3_aa: CSASRDRGRGTDTQYF

v_call: TRBV7-2
j_call: TRBJ2-5
cdr3_aa: CASSPIAGEVETQYF

v_call: TRBV11-2
j_call: TRBJ2-3
cdr3_aa: CASSLVATSGGTTDTQYF

v_call: TRBV11-3
j_call: TRBJ2-2
cdr3_aa: CASSLGLAGAAGELFF

v_call: TRBV5-3
j_call: TRBJ2-7
cdr3_aa: CARSLCPLGSGSGYEQYF

v_call: TRBV9
j_call: TRBJ1-4
cdr3_aa: CASSPSRDRNEKLFF

v_call: TRBV19
j_call: TRBJ1-5
cdr3_aa: CASSSSGGRPQHF

v_call: TRBV2
j_call: TRBJ2-7
cdr3_aa: CASIYGQGSLGEQYF

v_call: TRBV7-2
j_call: TRBJ1-2
cdr3_aa: CASSPERVTGHYGYTF

v_call: TRBV9
j_call: TRBJ1-4
cdr3_aa: CASSVGTGIEKLFF

v_call: TRBV19
j_call: TRBJ2-5
cdr3_aa: CASSISTGGETQYF

v_call: TRBV18
j_call: TRBJ2-5
cdr3_aa: CASSPGTAQETQYF

v_call: TRBV28
j_call: TRBJ2-7
cdr3_aa: CASSLVPAYEQYF

v_call: TRBV11-3
j_call: TRBJ2-7
cdr3_aa: CASSPSRASGNNEQYF

v_call: TRBV18
j_call: TRBJ1-2
cdr3_aa: CASSPEDTSGYTF

v_call: TRBV6-1
j_call: TRBJ2-6
cdr3_aa: CASSGWTFSGANVLTF

v_call: TRBV28
j_call: TRBJ2-7
cdr3_aa: CASSLGTLSHEQYF

v_call: TRBV6-5
j_call: TRBJ2-5
cdr3_aa: CASGIAGGVEETQYF

v_call: TRBV3-1/TRBV3-2
j_call: TRBJ2-5
cdr3_aa: CASSQETQGRSQETQYF

v_call: TRBV6-5
j_call: TRBJ1-6
cdr3_aa: CASRGHRGYNSPLHF

v_call: TRBV19
j_call: TRBJ2-1
cdr3_aa: CASQSGLAGRSHNNEQFF

v_call: TRBV19
j_call: TRBJ1-5
cdr3_aa: CASSIPGGGQPQHF

v_call: TRBV9
j_call: TRBJ1-3
cdr3_aa: CASSQTGSGNTIYF

v_call: TRBV29-1
j_call: TRBJ2-5
cdr3_aa: CSVAGRAGETQYF

v_call: TRBV6-5
j_call: TRBJ2-3
cdr3_aa: CASSYRRGTRTDTQYF

v_call: TRBV4-1
j_call: TRBJ2-7
cdr3_aa: CASSQTGGLYEQYF

v_call: TRBV30
j_call: TRBJ2-5
cdr3_aa: CAWSHGQTKETQYF

v_call: TRBV7-9
j_call: TRBJ1-2
cdr3_aa: CASSLAQGGPPMAF

v_call: TRBV6-1
j_call: TRBJ1-4
cdr3_aa: CASSDGRGIVEKLFF

v_call: TRBV19
j_call: TRBJ2-1
cdr3_aa: CASSPLWGGYNEQFF

v_call: TRBV3-1/TRBV3-2
j_call: TRBJ2-6
cdr3_aa: CASSQKQGSSGANVLTF

v_call: TRBV28
j_call: TRBJ1-2
cdr3_aa: CASSLGGFLNYGYTF

v_call: TRBV9
j_call: TRBJ1-4
cdr3_aa: CASSPRTGEKLFF

v_call: TRBV2
j_call: TRBJ2-7
cdr3_aa: CASSELGRPSYEQYF

v_call: TRBV28
j_call: TRBJ1-3
cdr3_aa: CASSLQGNPGNTIYF

v_call: TRBV7-2
j_call: TRBJ2-3
cdr3_aa: CASSAYRDRFTDTQYF

v_call: TRBV12-3/TRBV12-4
j_call: TRBJ1-5
cdr3_aa: CASTHSNQPQHF

v_call: TRBV4-3
j_call: TRBJ1-2
cdr3_aa: CASSQVEGSGGYTF

v_call: TRBV19
j_call: TRBJ1-5
cdr3_aa: CASSIEAVTVLRPQHF

v_call: TRBV9
j_call: TRBJ1-4
cdr3_aa: CASSAGHLATNEKLFF

v_call: TRBV11-2
j_call: TRBJ1-1
cdr3_aa: CASILDLSDRGEAFF

v_call: TRBV30
j_call: TRBJ2-1
cdr3_aa: CAWSIQGWEQFF

v_call: TRBV28
j_call: TRBJ2-5
cdr3_aa: CASSSGGLAGPQETQYF

v_call: TRBV6-6
j_call: TRBJ1-1
cdr3_aa: CASTMTGVNTEAFF

v_call: TRBV19
j_call: TRBJ1-5
cdr3_aa: CASSRGQSNQPQHF

v_call: TRBV6-5
j_call: TRBJ2-7
cdr3_aa: CASSYSGLTVAYEQYF